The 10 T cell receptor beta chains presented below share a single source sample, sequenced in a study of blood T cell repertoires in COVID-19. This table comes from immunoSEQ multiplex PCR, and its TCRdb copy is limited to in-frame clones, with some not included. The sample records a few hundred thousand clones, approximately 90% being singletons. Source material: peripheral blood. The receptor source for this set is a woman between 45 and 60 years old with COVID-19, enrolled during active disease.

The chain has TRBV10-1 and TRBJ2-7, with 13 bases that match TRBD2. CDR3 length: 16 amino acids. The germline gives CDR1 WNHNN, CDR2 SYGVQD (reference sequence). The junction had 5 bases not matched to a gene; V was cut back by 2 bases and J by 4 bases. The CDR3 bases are TGCGCCAGCAGTGAGGTTCGGACTAGCGGGAGTTACGAGCAGTACTTC. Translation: CASSEVRTSGSYEQYF.

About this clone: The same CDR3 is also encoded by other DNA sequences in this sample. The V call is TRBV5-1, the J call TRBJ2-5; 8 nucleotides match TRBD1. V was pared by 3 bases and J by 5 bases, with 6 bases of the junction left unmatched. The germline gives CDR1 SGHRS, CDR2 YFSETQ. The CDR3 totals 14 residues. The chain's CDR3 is CASSSGQGRETQYF. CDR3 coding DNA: TGCGCCAGCAGCTCCGGACAGGGCAGGGAGACCCAGTACTTC. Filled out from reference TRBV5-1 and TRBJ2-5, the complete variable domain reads KAGVTQTPRYLIKTRGQQVTLSCSPISGHRSVSWYQQTPGQGLQFLFEYFSETQRNKGNFPGRFSGRQFSNSRSEMNVSTLELGDSALYLCASSSGQGRETQYFGPGTRLLVL.

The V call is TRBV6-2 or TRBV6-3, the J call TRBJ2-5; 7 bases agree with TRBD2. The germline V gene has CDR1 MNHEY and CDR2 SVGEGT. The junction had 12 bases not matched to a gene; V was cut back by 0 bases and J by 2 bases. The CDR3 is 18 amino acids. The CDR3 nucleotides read TGTGCCAGCAGTTACTCGAAGGTCGCTAGCGGTCTTCAAGAGACCCAGTACTTC. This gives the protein CASSYSKVASGLQETQYF.

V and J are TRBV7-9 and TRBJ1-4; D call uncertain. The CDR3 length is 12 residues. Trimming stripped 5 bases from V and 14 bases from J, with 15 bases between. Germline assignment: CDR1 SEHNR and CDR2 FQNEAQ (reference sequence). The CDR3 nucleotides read TGTGCCAGCAGCCTCGGCGGCCTTAACCTGTTTTTT. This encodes CASSLGGLNLFF.

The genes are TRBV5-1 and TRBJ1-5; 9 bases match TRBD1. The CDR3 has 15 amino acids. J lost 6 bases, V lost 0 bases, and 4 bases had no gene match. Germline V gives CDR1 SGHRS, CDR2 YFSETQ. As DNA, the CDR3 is TGCGCCAGCAGCTTGGGGGACAGGGAAGGTCAGCCCCAGCATTTT. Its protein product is CASSLGDREGQPQHF.

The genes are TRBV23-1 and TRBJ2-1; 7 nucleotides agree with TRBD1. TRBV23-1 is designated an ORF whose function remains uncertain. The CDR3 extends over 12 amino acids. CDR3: CALRGTDNEQFF. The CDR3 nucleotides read TGCGCGCTCAGGGGGACAGACAATGAGCAGTTCTTC.

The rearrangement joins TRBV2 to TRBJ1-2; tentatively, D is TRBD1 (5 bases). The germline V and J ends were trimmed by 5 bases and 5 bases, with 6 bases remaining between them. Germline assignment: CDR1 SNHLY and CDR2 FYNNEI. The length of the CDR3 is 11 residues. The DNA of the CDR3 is TGTGCCAGCAGTCCAGGGTATGGCTACACCTTC. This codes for CASSPGYGYTF. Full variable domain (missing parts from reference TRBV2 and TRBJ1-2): EPEVTQTPSHQVTQMGQEVILRCVPISNHLYFYWYRQILGQKVEFLVSFYNNEISEKSEIFDDQFSVERPDGSNFTLKIRSTKLEDSAMYFCASSPGYGYTFGSGTRLTVV.

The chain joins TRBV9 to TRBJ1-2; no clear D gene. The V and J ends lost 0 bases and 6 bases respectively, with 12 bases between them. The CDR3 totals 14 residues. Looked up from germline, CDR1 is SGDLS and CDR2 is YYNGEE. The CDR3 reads CASSVDNRKDGYTF. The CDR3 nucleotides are TGTGCCAGCAGCGTAGATAACAGAAAGGATGGCTACACCTTC.

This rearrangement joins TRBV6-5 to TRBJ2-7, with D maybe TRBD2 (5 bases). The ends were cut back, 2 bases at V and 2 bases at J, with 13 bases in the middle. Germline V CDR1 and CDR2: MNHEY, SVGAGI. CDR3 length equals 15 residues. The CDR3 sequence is CASSYRGQDPYEQYF. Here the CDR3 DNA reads TGTGCCAGCAGTTACAGAGGGCAAGACCCCTACGAGCAGTACTTC.

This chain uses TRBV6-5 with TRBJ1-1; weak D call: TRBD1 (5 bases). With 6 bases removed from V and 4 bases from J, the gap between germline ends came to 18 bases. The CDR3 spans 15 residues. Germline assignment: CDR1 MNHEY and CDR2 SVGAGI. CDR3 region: CASRLSRAEGTEAFF. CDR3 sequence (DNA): TGTGCCAGCAGGCTATCCAGGGCGGAAGGCACTGAAGCTTTCTTT.